This T cell receptor (beta chain) stems from a study of glioma-infiltrating T cells. Study in general: WHO grade II oligodendrogliomas or astrocytomas, plus non-recurrent WHO grade IV glioblastomas, were sampled. Notes on the study in general: A blood CDR3 motif signature was depleted in highly divergent patients. Non-neoplastic patients had below-expected tissue-blood divergence, while all gliomas exceeded expectation.

With 1 base clipped from V and 6 bases from J, the junction kept 10 bases outside the gene matches. This CDR3 has 17 residues. Germline loops: CDR1 LGHNA, CDR2 YNFKEQ. TCR alpha and beta CDR3 regions were amplified from RNA using iRepertoire nested multiplex PCR. For one-step reverse transcription and amplification, about 85-400 ng of tissue mRNA or PBMC total RNA was used. TCRdb passed the multiplex PCR reads through MiXCR, listing each CDR3 protein once. Of 300,000 to 450,000 distinct CDR3 sequences in the sample, roughly 41% were seen once. This clonotype occurred a few times. Its antigen is not known.

The sample consisted of glioma tissue, nonneoplastic brain tissue, or PBMCs (not recorded which). This rearrangement joins TRBV4-2 to TRBJ2-4, with TRBD2 matching 9 bases. The TCR comes from a human donor with low-grade glioma or glioblastoma, undergoing nonglioma brain surgery, or in good health (not recorded which). This CDR3 reads CASSQGEEREAINIQYF. CDR3 in DNA: TGTGCCAGCAGCCAAGGGGAGGAGCGGGAGGCGATAAACATTCAGTACTTC.